What follows describes a single T cell receptor (beta chain). Its antigen is not known. These data come from a study of T-cell memory formation after mild COVID-19. Study-level findings and limits: CM and EM subsets held most contracting CD4+ clones; EMRA held CD8+ ones.

TCRdb reprocessed the 5' RACE reads via MiXCR and lists one record per CDR3 protein. Of under 150,000 distinct CDR3 sequences listed, 20% to 25% are singletons. This CDR3 is built from 14 residues. V lost 5 bases and J 5 bases, leaving 13 bases between the germline ends. Germline V gives CDR1 MNHEY, CDR2 SMNVEV (reference sequence). The source material was PBMCs or a T cell subset sorted from them (not recorded which). This chain links TRBV27 with TRBJ1-5, with D tentatively TRBD1 (5 bases). The clonotype comes from a man aged 18-30 years who had mild COVID-19 (a few samples of this study predate the infection). Cell type and time point are not known. For the CDR3, the DNA is TGTGCCAGCAGTCCTCCCGGGACCCATCAGCCCCAGCATTTT. Translation: CASSPPGTHQPQHF.